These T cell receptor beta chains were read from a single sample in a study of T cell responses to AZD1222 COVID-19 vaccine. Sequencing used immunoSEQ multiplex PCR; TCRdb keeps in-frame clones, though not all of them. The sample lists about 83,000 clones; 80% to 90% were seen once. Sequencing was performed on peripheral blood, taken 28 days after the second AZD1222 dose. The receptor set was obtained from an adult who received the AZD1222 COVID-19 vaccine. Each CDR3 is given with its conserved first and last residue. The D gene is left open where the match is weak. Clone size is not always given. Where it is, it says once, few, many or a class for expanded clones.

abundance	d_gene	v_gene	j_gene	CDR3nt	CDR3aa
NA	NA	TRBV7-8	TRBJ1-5	TGTGCCAGCAGCTTAAACGGGGGTCATCAGCCCCAGCATTTT	CASSLNGGHQPQHF
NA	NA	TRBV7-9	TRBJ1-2	TGTGCCAGCAGTCCCCACGGGCGGGACTATGGCTACACCTTC	CASSPHGRDYGYTF
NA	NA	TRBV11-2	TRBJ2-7	TGTGCCAGCAGCTTACAATCAAGCTCCTACGAGCAGTACTTC	CASSLQSSSYEQYF
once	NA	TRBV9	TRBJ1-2	TGTGCCAGCAGCCTGGATTACTATGGCTACACCTTC	CASSLDYYGYTF
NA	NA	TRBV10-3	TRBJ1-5	TGTGCCATCAGTGAGTTTTTGGGGGAAACAGGGAATAACAATCAGCCCCAGCATTTT	CAISEFLGETGNNNQPQHF
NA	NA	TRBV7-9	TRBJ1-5	TGTGCCAGCAGCCAGGGCAGCCTTGGAAGCAATCAGCCCCAGCATTTT	CASSQGSLGSNQPQHF
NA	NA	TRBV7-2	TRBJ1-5	TGTGCCAGCAGCTTAGTCCCCAATAGCAATCAGCCCCAGCATTTT	CASSLVPNSNQPQHF
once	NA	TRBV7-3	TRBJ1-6	TGTGCCAGCAGCGCAACAGGGTCGGATTCACCCCTCCACTTT	CASSATGSDSPLHF
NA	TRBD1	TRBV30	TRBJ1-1	TGTGCCTGGACCTCCGGGACAGTTTACACTGAAGCTTTCTTT	CAWTSGTVYTEAFF
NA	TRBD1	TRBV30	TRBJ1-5	TGTGCCTGGGACAGGGGGCGAGGCAATCAGCCCCAGCATTTT	CAWDRGRGNQPQHF
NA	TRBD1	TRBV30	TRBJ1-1	TGTGCCTGGGGAGGCGGACAGGGTTCTGCTGAAGCTTTCTTT	CAWGGGQGSAEAFF
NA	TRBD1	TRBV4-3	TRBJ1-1	TGCGCCAGCAGCTTCAGGGGGCGTACTGAAGCTTTCTTT	CASSFRGRTEAFF
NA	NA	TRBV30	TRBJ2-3	TGTGCCTGGAGTGTATCTGGGACAGATACGCAGTATTTT	CAWSVSGTDTQYF
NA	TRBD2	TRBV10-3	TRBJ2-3	TGTGCCATCAGTGGGACTAGCGGGAGAGGAGATACGCAGTATTTT	CAISGTSGRGDTQYF
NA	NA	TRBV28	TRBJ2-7	TGTGCCAGCAGTTTCGTGGGGAGTACGGGACGGGTTTTGGGTAGGGCCTACGAGCAGTACTTC	CASSFVGSTGRVLGRAYEQYF
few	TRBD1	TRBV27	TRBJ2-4	TGTGCCAGCAGTTTCTCGCCGGGACAGCTAGCCAAAAACATTCAGTACTTC	CASSFSPGQLAKNIQYF
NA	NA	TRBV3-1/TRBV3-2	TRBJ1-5	TGTGCCAGCAGCCCCACGGGAGGGGTGAGCAATCAGCCCCAGCATTTT	CASSPTGGVSNQPQHF